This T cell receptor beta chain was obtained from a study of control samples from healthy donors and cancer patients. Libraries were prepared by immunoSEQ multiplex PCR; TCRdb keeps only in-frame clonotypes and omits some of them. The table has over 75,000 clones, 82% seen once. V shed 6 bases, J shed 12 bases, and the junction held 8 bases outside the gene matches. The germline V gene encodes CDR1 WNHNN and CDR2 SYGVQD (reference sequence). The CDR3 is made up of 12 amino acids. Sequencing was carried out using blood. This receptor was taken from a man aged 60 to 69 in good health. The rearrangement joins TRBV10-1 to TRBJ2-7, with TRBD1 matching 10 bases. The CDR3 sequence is CASSPGQGSPYF. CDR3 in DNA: TGCGCCAGCAGCCCGGGACAGGGGAGTCCGTACTTC.